This entry describes one T cell receptor (beta chain). Primers: 60 Vbeta forward and 13 Jbeta reverse. The authors' processing: Roughly 83 million unique TCR beta chains, 10 million to 13 million of them shared, were counted by a later analysis. Assay: immunoSEQ multiplex PCR; the TCRdb copy retains only in-frame clones and omits some. The V and J calls and clone size were taken over from that table, and D and trimming were inferred from the DNA. The sample consists of 150,000 to 200,000 clones, 77% of them appearing once. This sample was included in a study of cytomegalovirus exposure and HLA in healthy donors. The CDR3 runs to 12 residues. V was shortened by 0 bases and J by 9 bases, with 6 bases between the two germline ends. Looked up from germline, CDR1 is GTSNPN and CDR2 is SVGIG (reference sequence).

The chain employs TRBV30 and TRBJ1-6; D unresolved. The material sequenced was PBMCs. The clonotype was recovered from a woman between 35 and 50 years old in good health and CMV-seropositive. CDR3 DNA sequence: TGTGCCTGGAGTGTACTAGGTTCACCCCTCCACTTT. Its translation is CAWSVLGSPLHF.